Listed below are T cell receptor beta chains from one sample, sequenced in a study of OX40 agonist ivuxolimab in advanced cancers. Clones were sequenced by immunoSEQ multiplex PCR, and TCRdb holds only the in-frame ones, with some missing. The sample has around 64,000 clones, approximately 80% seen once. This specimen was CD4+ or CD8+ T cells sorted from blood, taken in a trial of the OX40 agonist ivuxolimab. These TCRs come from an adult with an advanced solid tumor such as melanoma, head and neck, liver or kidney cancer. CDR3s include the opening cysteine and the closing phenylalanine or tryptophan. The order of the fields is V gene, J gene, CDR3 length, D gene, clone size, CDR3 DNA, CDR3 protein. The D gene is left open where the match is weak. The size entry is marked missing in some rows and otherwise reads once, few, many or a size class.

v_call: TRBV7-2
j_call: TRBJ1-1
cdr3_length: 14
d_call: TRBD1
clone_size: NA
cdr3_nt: TGTGCCAGCAGCCCTCGACAGGGGGCCGCTGAAGCTTTCTTT
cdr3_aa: CASSPRQGAAEAFF

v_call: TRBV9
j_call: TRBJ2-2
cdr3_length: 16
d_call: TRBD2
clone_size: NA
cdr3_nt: TGTGCCAGCAGCGAGCGGGGACGGGAGCTTTCCGGGGAGCTGTTTTTT
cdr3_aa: CASSERGRELSGELFF

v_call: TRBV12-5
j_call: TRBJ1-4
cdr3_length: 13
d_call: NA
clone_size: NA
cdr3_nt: TGTGCTAGTGGTTTAGACCAGGGGGAAAAACTGTTTTTT
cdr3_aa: CASGLDQGEKLFF

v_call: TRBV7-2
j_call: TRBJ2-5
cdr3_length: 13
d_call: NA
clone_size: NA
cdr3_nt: TGTGCCAGCAGCTTCGCAGGTTCGGAGACCCAGTACTTC
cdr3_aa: CASSFAGSETQYF

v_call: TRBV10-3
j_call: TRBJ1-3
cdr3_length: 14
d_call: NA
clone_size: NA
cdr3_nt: TGTGCCACCGGGGACCGTGACTCTGGAAACACCATATATTTT
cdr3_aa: CATGDRDSGNTIYF

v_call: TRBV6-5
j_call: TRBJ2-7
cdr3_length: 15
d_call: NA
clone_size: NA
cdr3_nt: TGTGCCAGCAGTTACTCGCTAGGTTCGTACTACGAGCAGTACTTC
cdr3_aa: CASSYSLGSYYEQYF

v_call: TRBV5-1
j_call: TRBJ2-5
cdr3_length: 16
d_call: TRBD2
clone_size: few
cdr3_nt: TGCGCCAGCAGCTTAGGGCAAGCGGGGGGTATGGAGACCCAGTACTTC
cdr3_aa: CASSLGQAGGMETQYF

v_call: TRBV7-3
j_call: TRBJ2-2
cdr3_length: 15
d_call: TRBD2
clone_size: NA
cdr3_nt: TGTGCCAGCAGCCGGACTAGCGAGAACACCGGGGAGCTGTTTTTT
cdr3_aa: CASSRTSENTGELFF

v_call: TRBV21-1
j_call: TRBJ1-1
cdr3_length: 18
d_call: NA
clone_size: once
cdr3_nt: TGTGCCAGCAGCTTGATTACAGGGGCCCCACGTGCCAACACTGAAGCTTTCTTT
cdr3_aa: CASSLITGAPRANTEAFF

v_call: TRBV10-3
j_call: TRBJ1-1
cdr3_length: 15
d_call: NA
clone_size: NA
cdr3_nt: TGTGCCATCAGTGATCGGGAACAGGGAAGGACTGAAGCTTTCTTT
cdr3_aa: CAISDREQGRTEAFF

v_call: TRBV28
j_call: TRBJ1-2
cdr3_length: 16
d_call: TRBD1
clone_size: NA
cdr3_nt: TGTGCCAGCAGTACCCCCTCCGGGGGCAGGGGGGATGGCTACACCTTC
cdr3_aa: CASSTPSGGRGDGYTF

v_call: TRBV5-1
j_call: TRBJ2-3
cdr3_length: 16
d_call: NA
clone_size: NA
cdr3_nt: TGCGCCAGCAGGTCGGGAGACGTGTCCCCCACAGATACGCAGTATTTT
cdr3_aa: CASRSGDVSPTDTQYF

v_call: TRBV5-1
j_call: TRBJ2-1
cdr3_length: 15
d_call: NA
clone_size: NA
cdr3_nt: TGCGCCAGCAGAACGCAGGTTAGCTCCTACAATGAGCAGTTCTTC
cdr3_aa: CASRTQVSSYNEQFF

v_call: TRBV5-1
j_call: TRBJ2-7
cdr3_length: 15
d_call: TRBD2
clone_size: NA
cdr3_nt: TGCGCCAGCAGCTCCGGACTAGCGGGTACCTACGAGCAGTACTTC
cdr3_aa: CASSSGLAGTYEQYF

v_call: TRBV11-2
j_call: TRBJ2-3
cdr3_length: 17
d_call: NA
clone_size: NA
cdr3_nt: TGTGCCAGCAGCCCTAGACGGACGGTGCTTTTCACAGATACGCAGTATTTT
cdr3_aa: CASSPRRTVLFTDTQYF

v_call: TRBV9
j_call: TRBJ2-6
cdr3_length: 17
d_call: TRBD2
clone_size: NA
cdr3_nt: TGTGCCAGCAGCGTAGCTAGCGGGAGTCCTGGGGCCAACGTCCTGACTTTC
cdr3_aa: CASSVASGSPGANVLTF

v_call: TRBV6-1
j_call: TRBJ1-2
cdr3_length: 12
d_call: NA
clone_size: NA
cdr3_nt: TGTGCCAGCAGTACCATCCCCCAAGCGCGGACCTTC
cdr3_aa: CASSTIPQARTF

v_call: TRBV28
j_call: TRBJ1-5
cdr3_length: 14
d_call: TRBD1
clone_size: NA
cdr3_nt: TGTGCCAGCAGTTTGGGGACAGGGAGTCAGCCCCAGCATTTT
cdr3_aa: CASSLGTGSQPQHF

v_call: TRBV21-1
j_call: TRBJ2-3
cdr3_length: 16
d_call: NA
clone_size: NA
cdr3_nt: TGTGCCAGCAGCAAAGAGGGCGGGGGGGCCGCAGATACGCAGTATTTT
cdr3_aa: CASSKEGGGAADTQYF

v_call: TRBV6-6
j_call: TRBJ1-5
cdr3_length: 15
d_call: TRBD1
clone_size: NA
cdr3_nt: TGTGCCAGCAGTTACTCCGGGACAGATAATCAGCCCCAGCATTTT
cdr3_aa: CASSYSGTDNQPQHF

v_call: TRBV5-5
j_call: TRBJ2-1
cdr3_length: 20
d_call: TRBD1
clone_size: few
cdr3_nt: TGTGCCAGCAGCCCCTCCGGGACAGGGGCTGGAGGCGGAGGCTACAATGAGCAGTTCTTC
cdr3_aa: CASSPSGTGAGGGGYNEQFF

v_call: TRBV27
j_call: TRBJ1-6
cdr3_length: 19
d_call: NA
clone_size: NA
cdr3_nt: TGTGCCAGCAGTGACAGTAAGGGTAACTATCAGCACTATAATTCACCCCTCCACTTT
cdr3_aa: CASSDSKGNYQHYNSPLHF

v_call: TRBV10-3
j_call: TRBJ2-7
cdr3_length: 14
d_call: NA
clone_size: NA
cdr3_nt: TGTGCCATCAGTGGCGGGACAGTTCCCTACGAGCAGTACTTC
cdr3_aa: CAISGGTVPYEQYF

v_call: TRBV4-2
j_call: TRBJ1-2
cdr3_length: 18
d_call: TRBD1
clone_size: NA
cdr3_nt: TGTGCCAGCAGCCCTAGCAGGGACAGGGGGCTTGGGGACTATGGCTACACCTTC
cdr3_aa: CASSPSRDRGLGDYGYTF

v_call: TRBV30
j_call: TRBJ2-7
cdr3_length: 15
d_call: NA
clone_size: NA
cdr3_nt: TGTGCCTGGAGGAGGTGGGGTGGGGGTGTGTACGAGCAGTACTTC
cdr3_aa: CAWRRWGGGVYEQYF

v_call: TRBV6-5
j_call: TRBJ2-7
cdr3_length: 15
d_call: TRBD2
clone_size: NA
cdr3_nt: TGTGCCAGCAGTCCCTGGACTAGCGGGAGGGAGAAGCAGTACTTC
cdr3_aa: CASSPWTSGREKQYF

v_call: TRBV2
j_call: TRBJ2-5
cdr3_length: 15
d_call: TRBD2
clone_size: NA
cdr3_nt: TGTGCCAGCAGTGAAGAAGGTAGCGGGAGAGAGACCCAGTACTTC
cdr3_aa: CASSEEGSGRETQYF

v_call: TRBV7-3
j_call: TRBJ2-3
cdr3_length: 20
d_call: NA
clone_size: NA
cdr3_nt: TGTGCCAGCAGCTTAAGCCCGGTATACGGGAACCCCCTCAAGGTAGATACGCAGTATTTT
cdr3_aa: CASSLSPVYGNPLKVDTQYF

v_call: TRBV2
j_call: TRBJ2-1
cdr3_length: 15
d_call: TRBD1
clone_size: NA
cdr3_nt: TGTGCCAGCAGTGAAGACAGGGGCTCCTACAATGAGCAGTTCTTC
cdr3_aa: CASSEDRGSYNEQFF

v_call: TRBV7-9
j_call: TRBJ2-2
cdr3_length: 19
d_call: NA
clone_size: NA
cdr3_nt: TGTGCCAGCAGCTTGTCCCGCGCCGGCCCCTACCCGAACACCGGGGAGCTGTTTTTT
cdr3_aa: CASSLSRAGPYPNTGELFF

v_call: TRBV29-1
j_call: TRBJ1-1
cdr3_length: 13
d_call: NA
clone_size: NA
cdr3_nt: TGCAGCGTTAGAGACTGGACGAACACTGAAGCTTTCTTT
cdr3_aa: CSVRDWTNTEAFF

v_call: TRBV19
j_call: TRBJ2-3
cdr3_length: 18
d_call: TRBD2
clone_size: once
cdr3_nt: TGTGCCAGTAGTATAGAATCTCCTCGGGCGGGGGGCACAGATACGCAGTATTTT
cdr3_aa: CASSIESPRAGGTDTQYF

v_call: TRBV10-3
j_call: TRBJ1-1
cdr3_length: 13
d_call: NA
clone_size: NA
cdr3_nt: TGTGCCATCAGGGATTGGGGGTCGGCTGAAGCTTTCTTT
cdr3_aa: CAIRDWGSAEAFF

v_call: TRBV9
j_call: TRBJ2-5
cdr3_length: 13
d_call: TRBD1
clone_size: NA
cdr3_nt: TGTGCCAGCAGCGCCGAGGGGGCTAAGGCCCAGTACTTC
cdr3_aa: CASSAEGAKAQYF

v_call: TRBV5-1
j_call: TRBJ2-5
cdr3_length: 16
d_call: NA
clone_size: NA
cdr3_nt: TGCGCCAGCAGCTTGGGGCCAGGTAGATCTCAAGAGACCCAGTACTTC
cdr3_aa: CASSLGPGRSQETQYF

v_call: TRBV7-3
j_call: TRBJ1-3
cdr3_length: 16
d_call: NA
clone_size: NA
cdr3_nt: TGTGCCAGCAGCTTAACCGGGACGTCGGCTGGAAACACCATATATTTT
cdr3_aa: CASSLTGTSAGNTIYF

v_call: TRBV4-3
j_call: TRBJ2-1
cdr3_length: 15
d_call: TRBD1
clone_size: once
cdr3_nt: TGCGCCAGCAGCCTAGAAGGACAGGGTACCAATGAGCAGTTCTTC
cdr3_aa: CASSLEGQGTNEQFF

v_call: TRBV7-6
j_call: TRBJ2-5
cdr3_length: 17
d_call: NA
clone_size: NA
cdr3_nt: TGTGCCAGCAGCTTAGTTCGCTCTTGGCAAAAACAGTGGACCCAGTACTTC
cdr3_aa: CASSLVRSWQKQWTQYF

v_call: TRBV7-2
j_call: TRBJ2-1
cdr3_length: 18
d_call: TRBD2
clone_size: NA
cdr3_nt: TGTGCCAGCAGCTTAGAGGGGACTAGCGGGAGGTTTTGGAATGAGCAGTTCTTC
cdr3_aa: CASSLEGTSGRFWNEQFF

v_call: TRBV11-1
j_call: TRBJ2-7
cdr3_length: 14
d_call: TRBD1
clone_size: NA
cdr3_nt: TGTGCCAGCAGCTCCTACAGGGGAGCCTACGAGCAGTACTTC
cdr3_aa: CASSSYRGAYEQYF

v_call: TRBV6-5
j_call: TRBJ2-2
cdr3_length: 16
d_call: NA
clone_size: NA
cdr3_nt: TGTGCCAGCAGTTCCCGAGGGGGGACGAACACCGGGGAGCTGTTTTTT
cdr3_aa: CASSSRGGTNTGELFF

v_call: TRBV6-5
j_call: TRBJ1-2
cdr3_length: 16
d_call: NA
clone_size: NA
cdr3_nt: TGTGCCAGCAGTTACGACCCCGGGACGGTCGCGTATGGCTACACCTTC
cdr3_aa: CASSYDPGTVAYGYTF

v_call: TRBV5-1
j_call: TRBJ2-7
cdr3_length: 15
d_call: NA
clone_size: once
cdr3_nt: TGCGCCAGCAGCCGCTCCCAGGGGGGTAAGGGCGAGCAGTACTTC
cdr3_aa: CASSRSQGGKGEQYF

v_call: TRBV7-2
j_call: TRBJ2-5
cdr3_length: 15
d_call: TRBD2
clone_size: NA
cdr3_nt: TGTGCCAGCAGCTTAGGGACTAGCGGGAGAGAGACCCAGTACTTC
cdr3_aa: CASSLGTSGRETQYF

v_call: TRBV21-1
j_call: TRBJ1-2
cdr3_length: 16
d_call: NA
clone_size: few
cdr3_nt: TGTGCCAGCAGCTCAAAAGGAGAGACAGGGCTCTATGGCTACACCTTC
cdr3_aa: CASSSKGETGLYGYTF

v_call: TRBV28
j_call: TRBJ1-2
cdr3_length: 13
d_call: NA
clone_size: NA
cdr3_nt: TGTGCCAGCAGTTTAGGGGTCCGACAGGGCTACACCTTC
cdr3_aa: CASSLGVRQGYTF

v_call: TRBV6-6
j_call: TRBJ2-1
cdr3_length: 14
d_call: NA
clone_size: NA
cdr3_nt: TGTGCCAGCAGTTACTCGAGGGTTTACAATGAGCAGTTCTTC
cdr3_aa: CASSYSRVYNEQFF

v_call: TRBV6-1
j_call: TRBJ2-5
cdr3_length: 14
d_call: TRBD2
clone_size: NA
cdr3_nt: TGTGCCAGCAGCGAAGCGGGGTACCAAGAGACCCAGTACTTC
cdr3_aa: CASSEAGYQETQYF

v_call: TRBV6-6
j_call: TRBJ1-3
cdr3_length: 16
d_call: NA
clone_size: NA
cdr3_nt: TGTGCCAGCAGTCCCCCGGGCGGCATCTCTGGAAACACCATATATTTT
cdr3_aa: CASSPPGGISGNTIYF

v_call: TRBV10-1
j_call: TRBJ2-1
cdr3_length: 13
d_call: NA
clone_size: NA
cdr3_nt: TGCGCCAGCAGTGGAACTTTTACCGATGAGCAGTTCTTC
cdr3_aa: CASSGTFTDEQFF

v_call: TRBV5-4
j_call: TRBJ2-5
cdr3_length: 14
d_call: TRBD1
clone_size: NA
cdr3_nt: TGTGCCAGCAGCCGGGGACAGGGGGCTGAGACCCAGTACTTC
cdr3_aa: CASSRGQGAETQYF

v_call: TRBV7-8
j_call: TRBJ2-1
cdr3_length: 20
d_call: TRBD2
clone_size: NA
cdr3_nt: TGTGCCAGCAGCCATCCCACAACGACTAGATATAGCGGGCGGTACAATGAGCAGTTCTTC
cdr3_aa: CASSHPTTTRYSGRYNEQFF